This TCR beta chain derives from a study of T cells after yellow fever vaccination. The V gene lost 3 bases and the J gene lost 2 bases, with 11 bases spanning the gap. Germline V gene lookup returns CDR1 SNHLY and CDR2 FYNNEI. There are 15 residues in the CDR3. TCRdb called the 5' RACE reads again in MiXCR, with one record for every CDR3 protein. Found here are about 340,000 distinct CDR3 sequences, roughly an eighth of them singletons; the top ten hold roughly 3%. Sequenced here: CD4+ T cells sorted from PBMCs, sampled 15 days after the yellow fever booster vaccination. The sequence was collected from a young man who received the YFV17D yellow fever vaccine. V gene TRBV2 combines with J gene TRBJ1-5; no clear D. CDR3 sequence (DNA): TGTGCCAGCAGTGAGGCGAGGGTGGGCAATCAGCCCCAGCATTTT. Amino acid sequence: CASSEARVGNQPQHF. The full variable domain, its missing parts supplied by reference TRBV2 and TRBJ1-5, is EPEVTQTPSHQVTQMGQEVILRCVPISNHLYFYWYRQILGQKVEFLVSFYNNEISEKSEIFDDQFSVERPDGSNFTLKIRSTKLEDSAMYFCASSEARVGNQPQHFGDGTRLSIL.